The T cell receptor beta chain under discussion was sequenced for a study of sequential checkpoint blockade in melanoma. Looking at the study overall: TCRβ was sequenced from DNA of some 97 pretreatment tumors. Overall study results and limits: Patients with week-13 increases in T-cell fraction and clonality benefited about 30 times more often.

Sequenced by immunoSEQ multiplex PCR; TCRdb stores in-frame clones only, minus some. The sample carries about 9,500 clones, about 23% recorded once. Indicated treatment: randomized to nivolumab then ipilimumab (arm A) or the reverse (arm B). The length of the CDR3 is 14 residues. The V end lost 4 bases, the J end lost 7 bases, and 16 bases lay between the germline ends. Germline CDR1 MGHRA, CDR2 YSYEKL. A note on this clone: Its antigen is undetermined.

This clonotype originated in a human donor with melanoma. The chain uses TRBV4-1 and TRBJ1-2; D is unresolved. The input for sequencing was tumor tissue (inferred from file names), taken from a patient given nivolumab and ipilimumab in sequence. In nucleotides, the CDR3 is TGCGCCAGCAGCCCTTTGGTAGTTTATCGTGGCTACACCTTC. It yields the protein CASSPLVVYRGYTF.